This T cell receptor beta chain was recorded in a study of OX40 agonist ivuxolimab in advanced cancers. The study's findings and limits: Still undetermined is the antigen specificity of the expanded peripheral T cells. At doses 0.1 to 3.0 mg/kg, CD4+ and CD8+ clones expanded.

As regards this clone: Its target is unknown.

TCRdb keeps only in-frame clones here, not all; method: immunoSEQ multiplex PCR. This table holds around 34,000 clones, over 85% found once. Specimen: CD4+ or CD8+ T cells sorted from blood, collected in a trial of the OX40 agonist ivuxolimab. The TCR sequence derives from an adult with an advanced solid tumor such as melanoma, head and neck, liver or kidney cancer.

CDR3 sequence (DNA): TGTGCCTGGAGTTCCATTGAGGACAGGGAAAACTATGGCTACACCTTC. It translates to CAWSSIEDRENYGYTF. V gene TRBV30 combines with J gene TRBJ1-2; 8 nucleotides agree with TRBD1. J gave up 2 bases and V 2 bases, and 10 bases lay outside the gene matches. Germline lookup yields CDR1 GTSNPN and CDR2 SVGIG (reference sequence). The CDR3 has 16 amino acids.